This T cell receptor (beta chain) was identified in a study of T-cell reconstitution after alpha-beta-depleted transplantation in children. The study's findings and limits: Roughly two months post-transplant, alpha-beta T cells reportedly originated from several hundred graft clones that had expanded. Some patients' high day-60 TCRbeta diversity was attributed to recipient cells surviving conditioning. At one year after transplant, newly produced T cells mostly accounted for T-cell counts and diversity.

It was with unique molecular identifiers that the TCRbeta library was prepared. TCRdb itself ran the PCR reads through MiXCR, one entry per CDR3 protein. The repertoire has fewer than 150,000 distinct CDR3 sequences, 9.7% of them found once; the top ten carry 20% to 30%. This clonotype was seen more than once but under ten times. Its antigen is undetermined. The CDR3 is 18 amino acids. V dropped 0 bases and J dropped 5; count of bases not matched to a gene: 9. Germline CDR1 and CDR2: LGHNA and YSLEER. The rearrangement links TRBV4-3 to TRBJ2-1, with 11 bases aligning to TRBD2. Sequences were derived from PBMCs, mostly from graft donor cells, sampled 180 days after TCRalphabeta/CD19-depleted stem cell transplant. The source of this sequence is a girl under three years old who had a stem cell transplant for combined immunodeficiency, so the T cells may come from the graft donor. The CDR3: CASSQDRLAGSTNNEQFF. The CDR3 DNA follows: TGCGCCAGCAGCCAAGATAGACTAGCGGGAAGCACAAACAATGAGCAGTTCTTC.